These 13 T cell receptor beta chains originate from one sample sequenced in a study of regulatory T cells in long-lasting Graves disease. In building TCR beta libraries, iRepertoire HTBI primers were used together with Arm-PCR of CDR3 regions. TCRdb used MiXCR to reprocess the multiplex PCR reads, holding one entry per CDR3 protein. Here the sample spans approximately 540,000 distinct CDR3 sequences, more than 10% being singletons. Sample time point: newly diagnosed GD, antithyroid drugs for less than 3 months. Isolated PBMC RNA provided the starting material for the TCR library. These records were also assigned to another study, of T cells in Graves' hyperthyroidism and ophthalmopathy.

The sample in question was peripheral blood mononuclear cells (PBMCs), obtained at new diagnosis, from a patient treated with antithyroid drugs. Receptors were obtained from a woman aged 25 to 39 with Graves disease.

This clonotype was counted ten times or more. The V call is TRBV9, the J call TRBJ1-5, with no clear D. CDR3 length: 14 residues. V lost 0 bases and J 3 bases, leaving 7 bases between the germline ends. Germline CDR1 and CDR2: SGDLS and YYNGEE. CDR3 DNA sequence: TGTGCCAGCAGCGTAGGGGGTGACAATCAGCCCCAGCATTTT. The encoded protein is CASSVGGDNQPQHF.

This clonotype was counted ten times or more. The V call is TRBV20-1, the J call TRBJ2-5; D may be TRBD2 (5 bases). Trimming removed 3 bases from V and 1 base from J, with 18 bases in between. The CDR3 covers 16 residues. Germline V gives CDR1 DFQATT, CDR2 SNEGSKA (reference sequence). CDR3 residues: CSASPTRRETQETQYF. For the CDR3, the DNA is TGCAGTGCTAGTCCGACCAGAAGGGAGACCCAAGAGACCCAGTACTTC.

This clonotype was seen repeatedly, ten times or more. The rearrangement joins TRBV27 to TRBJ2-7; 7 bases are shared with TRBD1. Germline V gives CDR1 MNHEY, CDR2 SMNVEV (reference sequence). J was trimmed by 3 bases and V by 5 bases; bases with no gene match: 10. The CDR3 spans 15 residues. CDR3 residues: CASSPRDSLDYEQYF. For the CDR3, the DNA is TGTGCCAGCAGTCCCAGGGACAGCCTAGACTACGAGCAGTACTTC.

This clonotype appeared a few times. The CDR3 DNA is TGTGCCTGGAGTAGGGGGCTCGGGACCGGGGAGCTGTTTTTT. Translation: CAWSRGLGTGELFF. V gene TRBV30 combines with J gene TRBJ2-2; TRBD1 matches at 7 bases. This CDR3 is built from 14 residues. Trimming removed 2 bases from V and 5 bases from J; junction bases left unmatched: 5. The germline gives CDR1 GTSNPN, CDR2 SVGIG (reference sequence).

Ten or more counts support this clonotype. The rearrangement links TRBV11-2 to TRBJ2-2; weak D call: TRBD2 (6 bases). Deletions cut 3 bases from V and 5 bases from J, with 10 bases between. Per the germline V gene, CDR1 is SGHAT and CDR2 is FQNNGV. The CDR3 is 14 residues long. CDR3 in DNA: TGTGCCAGCAGCTTCTTACGGGAGACCGGGGAGCTGTTTTTT. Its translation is CASSFLRETGELFF.

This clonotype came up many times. The CDR3: CASSMRRGSDYEQYF. CDR3 DNA sequence: TGTGCCAGTAGTATGAGGCGAGGGAGTGATTACGAGCAGTACTTC. The J gene is TRBJ2-7, the V gene TRBV19; the D gene is possibly TRBD2 (5 bases). The CDR3 is 15 amino acids. The germline gives CDR1 LNHDA, CDR2 SQIVND (reference sequence). Trimming took 3 bases from V and 4 from J, leaving 16 bases between them.

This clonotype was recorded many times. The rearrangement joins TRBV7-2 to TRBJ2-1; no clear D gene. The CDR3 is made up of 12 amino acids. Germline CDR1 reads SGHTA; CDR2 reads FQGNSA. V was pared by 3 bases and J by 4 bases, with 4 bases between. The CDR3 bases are TGTGCCAGCAGCTTCGGTTACAATGAGCAGTTCTTC. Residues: CASSFGYNEQFF.

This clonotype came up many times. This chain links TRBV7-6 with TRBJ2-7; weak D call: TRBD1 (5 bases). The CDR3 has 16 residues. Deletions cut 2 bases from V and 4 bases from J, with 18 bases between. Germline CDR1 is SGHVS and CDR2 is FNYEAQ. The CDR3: CASSLIGHPSGYEQYF. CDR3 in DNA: TGTGCCAGCAGCTTAATCGGACACCCTTCAGGGTACGAGCAGTACTTC.

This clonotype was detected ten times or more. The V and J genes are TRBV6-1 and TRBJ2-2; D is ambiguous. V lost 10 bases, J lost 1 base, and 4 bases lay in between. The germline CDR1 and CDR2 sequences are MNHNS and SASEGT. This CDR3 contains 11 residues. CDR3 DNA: TGTGCCACAGGGAACACCGGGGAGCTGTTTTTT. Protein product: CATGNTGELFF.

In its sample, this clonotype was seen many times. The CDR3: CASSLAERGSDTEAFF. The CDR3 nucleotides are TGTGCCAGCAGCTTAGCGGAAAGGGGATCAGACACTGAAGCTTTCTTT. The rearrangement links TRBV7-9 to TRBJ1-1; perhaps TRBD1 as D (5 bases). The CDR3 length is 16 residues. V was trimmed by 0 bases and J by 3 bases, leaving 14 bases between them. The germline CDR1 and CDR2 sequences are SEHNR and FQNEAQ (reference sequence).

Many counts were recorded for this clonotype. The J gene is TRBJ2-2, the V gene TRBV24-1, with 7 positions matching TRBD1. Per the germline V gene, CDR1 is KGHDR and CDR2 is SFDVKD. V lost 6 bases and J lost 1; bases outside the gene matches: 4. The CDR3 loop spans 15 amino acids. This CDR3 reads CATSYGQENTGELFF. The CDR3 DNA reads TGTGCCACCAGTTACGGACAGGAGAACACCGGGGAGCTGTTTTTT.

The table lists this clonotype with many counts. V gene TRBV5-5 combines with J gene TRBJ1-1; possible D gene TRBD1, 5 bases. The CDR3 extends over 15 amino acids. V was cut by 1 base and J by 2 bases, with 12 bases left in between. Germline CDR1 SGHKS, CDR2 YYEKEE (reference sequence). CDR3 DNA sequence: TGTGCCAGCAGCTTGTACCCGACAGTTAACACTGAAGCTTTCTTT. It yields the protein CASSLYPTVNTEAFF.

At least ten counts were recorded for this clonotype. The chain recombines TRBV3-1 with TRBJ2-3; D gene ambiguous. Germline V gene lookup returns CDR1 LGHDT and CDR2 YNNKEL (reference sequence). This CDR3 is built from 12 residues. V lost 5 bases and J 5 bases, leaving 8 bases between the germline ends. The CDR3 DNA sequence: TGTGCCAGCAGCGTCCTGGGAGATACGCAGTATTTT. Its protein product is CASSVLGDTQYF.